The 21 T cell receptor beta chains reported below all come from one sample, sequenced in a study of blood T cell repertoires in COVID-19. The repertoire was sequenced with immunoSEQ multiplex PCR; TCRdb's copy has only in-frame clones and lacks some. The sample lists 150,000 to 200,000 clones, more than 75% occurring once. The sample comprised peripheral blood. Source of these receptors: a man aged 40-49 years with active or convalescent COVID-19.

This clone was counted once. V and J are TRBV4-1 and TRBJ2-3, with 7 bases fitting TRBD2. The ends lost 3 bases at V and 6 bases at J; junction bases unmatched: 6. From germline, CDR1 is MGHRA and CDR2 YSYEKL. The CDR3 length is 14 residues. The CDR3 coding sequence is TGCGCCAGCAGCCATGAGTGGGGGGGGGATACGCAGTATTTT. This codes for CASSHEWGGDTQYF.

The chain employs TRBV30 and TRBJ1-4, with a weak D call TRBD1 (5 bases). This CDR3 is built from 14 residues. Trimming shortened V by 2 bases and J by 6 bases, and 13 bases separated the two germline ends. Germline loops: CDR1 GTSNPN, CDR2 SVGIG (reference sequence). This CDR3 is CAWSQSGVDEKLFF. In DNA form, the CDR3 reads TGTGCCTGGAGTCAGTCGGGGGTTGATGAAAAACTGTTTTTT.

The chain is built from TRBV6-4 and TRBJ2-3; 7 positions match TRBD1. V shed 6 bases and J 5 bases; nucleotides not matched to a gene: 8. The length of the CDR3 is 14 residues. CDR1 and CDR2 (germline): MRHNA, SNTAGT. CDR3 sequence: CASSEQGLGDTQYF. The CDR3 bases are TGTGCCAGCAGCGAACAGGGGTTGGGAGATACGCAGTATTTT.

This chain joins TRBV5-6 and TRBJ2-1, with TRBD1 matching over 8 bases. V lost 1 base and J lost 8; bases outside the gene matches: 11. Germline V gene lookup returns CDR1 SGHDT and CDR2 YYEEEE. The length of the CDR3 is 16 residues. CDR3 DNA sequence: TGTGCCAGCAGCTTGCCCCGCGATGACAGGGGACATGAGCAGTTCTTC. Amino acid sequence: CASSLPRDDRGHEQFF. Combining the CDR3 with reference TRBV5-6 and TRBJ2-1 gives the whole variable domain DAGVTQSPTHLIKTRGQQVTLRCSPKSGHDTVSWYQQALGQGPQFIFQYYEEEERQRGNFPDRFSGHQFPNYSSELNVNALLLGDSALYLCASSLPRDDRGHEQFFGPGTRLTVL.

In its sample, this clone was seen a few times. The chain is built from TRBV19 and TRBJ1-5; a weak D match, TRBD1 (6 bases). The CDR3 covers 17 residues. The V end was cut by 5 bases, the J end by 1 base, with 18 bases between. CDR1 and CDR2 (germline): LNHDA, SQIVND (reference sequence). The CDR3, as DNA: TGTGCCAGTAGTCTCGACAGGCGCGACAACAGCAATCAGCCCCAGCATTTT. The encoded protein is CASSLDRRDNSNQPQHF.

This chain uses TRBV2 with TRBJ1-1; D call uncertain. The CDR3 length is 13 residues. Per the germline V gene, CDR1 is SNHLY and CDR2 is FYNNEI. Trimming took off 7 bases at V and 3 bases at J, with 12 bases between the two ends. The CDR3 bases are TGTGCCAGCAAGGACGGGGTGGACACTGAAGCTTTCTTT. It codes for CASKDGVDTEAFF.

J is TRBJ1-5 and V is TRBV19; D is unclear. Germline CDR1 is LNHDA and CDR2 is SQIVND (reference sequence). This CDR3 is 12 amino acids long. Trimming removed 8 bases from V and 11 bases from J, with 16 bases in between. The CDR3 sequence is CASLRVGEAQHF. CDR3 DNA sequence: TGTGCCAGTTTACGGGTCGGGGAAGCCCAGCATTTT.

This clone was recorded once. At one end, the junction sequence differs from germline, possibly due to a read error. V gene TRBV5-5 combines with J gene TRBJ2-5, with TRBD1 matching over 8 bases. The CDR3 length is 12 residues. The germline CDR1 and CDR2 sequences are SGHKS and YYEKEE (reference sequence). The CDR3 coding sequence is TGTGCCAGCAGCTTGGCGGCGGGACAGGCAAACTTC. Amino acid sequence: CASSLAAGQANF.

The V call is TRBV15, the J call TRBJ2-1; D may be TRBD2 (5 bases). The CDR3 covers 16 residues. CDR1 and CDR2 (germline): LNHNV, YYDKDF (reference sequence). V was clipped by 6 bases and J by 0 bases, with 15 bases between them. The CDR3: CATRKREWSSYNEQFF. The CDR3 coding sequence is TGTGCCACCAGAAAGAGGGAATGGAGCTCCTACAATGAGCAGTTCTTC.

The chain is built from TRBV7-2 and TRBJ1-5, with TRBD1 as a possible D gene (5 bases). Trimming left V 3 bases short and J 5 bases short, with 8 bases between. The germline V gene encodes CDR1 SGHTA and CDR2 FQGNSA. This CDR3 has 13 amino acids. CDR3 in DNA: TGTGCCAGCAGCTTCGGCAGGGATCAGCCCCAGCATTTT. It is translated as CASSFGRDQPQHF.

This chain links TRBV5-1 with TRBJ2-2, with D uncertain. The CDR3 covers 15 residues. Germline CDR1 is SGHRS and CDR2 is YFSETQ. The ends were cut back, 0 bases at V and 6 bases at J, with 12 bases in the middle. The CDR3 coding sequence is TGCGCCAGCAGCTTGGGTCTAGTGGTAGCCGGGGAGCTGTTTTTT. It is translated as CASSLGLVVAGELFF. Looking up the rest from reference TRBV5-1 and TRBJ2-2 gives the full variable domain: KAGVTQTPRYLIKTRGQQVTLSCSPISGHRSVSWYQQTPGQGLQFLFEYFSETQRNKGNFPGRFSGRQFSNSRSEMNVSTLELGDSALYLCASSLGLVVAGELFFGEGSRLTVL.

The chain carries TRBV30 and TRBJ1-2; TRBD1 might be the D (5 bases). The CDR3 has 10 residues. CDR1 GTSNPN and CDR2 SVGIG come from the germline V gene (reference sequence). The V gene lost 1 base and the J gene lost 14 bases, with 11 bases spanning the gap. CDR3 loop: CAWSGRGRTF. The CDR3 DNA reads TGTGCCTGGAGTGGGAGGGGTCGAACCTTC.

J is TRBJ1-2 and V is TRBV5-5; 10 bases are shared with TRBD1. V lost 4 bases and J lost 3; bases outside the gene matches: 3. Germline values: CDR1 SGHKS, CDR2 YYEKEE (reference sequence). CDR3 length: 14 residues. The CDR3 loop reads CASSGTGADYGYTF. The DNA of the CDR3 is TGTGCCAGCAGCGGGACAGGGGCTGACTATGGCTACACCTTC.

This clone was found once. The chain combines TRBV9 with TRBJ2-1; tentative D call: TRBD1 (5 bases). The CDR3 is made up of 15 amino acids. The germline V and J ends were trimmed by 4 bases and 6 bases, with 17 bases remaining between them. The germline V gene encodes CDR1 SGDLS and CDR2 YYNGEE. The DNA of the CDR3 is TGTGCCAGCAGCATAGAAGGGGCGTACGTCAATGAGCAGTTCTTC. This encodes CASSIEGAYVNEQFF.

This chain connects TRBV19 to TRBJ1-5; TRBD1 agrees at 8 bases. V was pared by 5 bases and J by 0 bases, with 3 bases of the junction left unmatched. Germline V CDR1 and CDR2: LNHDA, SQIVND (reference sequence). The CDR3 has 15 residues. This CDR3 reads CASSVTGGSNQPQHF. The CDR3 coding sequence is TGTGCCAGTAGTGTAACAGGGGGTAGCAATCAGCCCCAGCATTTT.

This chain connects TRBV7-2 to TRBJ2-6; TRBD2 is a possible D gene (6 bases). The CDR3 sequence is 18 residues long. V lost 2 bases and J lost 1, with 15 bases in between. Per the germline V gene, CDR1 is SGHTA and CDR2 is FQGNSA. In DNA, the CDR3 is TGTGCCAGCAGCTTATTCCCCCCCGGAGGGTCTGGGGCCAACGTCCTGACTTTC. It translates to CASSLFPPGGSGANVLTF.

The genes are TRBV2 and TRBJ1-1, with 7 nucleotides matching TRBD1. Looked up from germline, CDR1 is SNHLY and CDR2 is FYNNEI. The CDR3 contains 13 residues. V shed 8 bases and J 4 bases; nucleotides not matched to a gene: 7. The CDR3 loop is CASGRQGGTEAFF. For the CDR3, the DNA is TGTGCCAGCGGGCGACAGGGAGGCACTGAAGCTTTCTTT. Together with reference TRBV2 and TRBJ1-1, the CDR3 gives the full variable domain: EPEVTQTPSHQVTQMGQEVILRCVPISNHLYFYWYRQILGQKVEFLVSFYNNEISEKSEIFDDQFSVERPDGSNFTLKIRSTKLEDSAMYFCASGRQGGTEAFFGQGTRLTVV.

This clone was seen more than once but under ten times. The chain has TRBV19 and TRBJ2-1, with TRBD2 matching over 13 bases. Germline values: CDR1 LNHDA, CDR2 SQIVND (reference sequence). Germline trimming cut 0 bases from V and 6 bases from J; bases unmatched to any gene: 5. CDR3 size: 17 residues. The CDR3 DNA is TGTGCCAGTAGTATAGATACTAGCGGGGGGGCAGTCAATGAGCAGTTCTTC. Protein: CASSIDTSGGAVNEQFF.

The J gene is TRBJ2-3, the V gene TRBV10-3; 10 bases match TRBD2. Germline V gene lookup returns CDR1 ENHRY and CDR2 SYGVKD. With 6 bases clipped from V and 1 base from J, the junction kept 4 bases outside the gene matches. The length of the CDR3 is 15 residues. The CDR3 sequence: CAIRGTSVGTDTQYF. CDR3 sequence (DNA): TGTGCCATCAGGGGGACTAGCGTTGGCACAGATACGCAGTATTTT.

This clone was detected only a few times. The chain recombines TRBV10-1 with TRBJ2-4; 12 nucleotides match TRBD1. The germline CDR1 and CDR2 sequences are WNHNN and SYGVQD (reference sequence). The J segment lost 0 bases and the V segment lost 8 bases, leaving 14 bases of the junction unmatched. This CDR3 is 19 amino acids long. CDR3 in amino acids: CASHEWGQGASGAKNIQYF. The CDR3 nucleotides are TGCGCCAGCCACGAATGGGGACAGGGGGCGAGTGGAGCCAAAAACATTCAGTACTTC.

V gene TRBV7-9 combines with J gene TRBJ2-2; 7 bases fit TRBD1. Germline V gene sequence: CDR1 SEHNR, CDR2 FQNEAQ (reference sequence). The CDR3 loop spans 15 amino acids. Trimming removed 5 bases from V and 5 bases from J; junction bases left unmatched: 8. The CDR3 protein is CASSPEGGRTGELFF. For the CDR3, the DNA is TGTGCCAGCAGCCCGGAAGGGGGCAGGACCGGGGAGCTGTTTTTT.